This TCR beta chain stems from a study of CD8 T cells in Susac syndrome. A quantity of about 0.5 to 1 ug RNA underwent reverse transcription using random hexamers. TCRdb called the immunoSEQ multiplex PCR reads again in MiXCR, with one record for every CDR3 protein. The table records 100,000 to 150,000 distinct CDR3 sequences, around 94% of them present only once. A word on this clonotype: Its antigen remains unknown.

V was pared by 6 bases and J by 4 bases, with 10 bases between. The CDR3 covers 11 residues. CDR1 is SQVTM and CDR2 is ANQGSEA in the germline V gene. General study results and limits: It was acknowledged by the study that relatively few individuals were included in its TCR sequencing and HLA analysis.

FACS enriched CD8+ TEMRA cells, while bulk CD8+ and CD4+ were negatively isolated. This clonotype originated in a human donor with Susac syndrome. Sequencing was done on a sample of CD8+ T cells from PBMCs. The gene calls are TRBV29-1 and TRBJ2-7; D perhaps matches TRBD1 (6 bases). The CDR3 DNA reads TGCAGCGTCGGCACAGGGTACGAGCAGTACTTC. It codes for CSVGTGYEQYF.